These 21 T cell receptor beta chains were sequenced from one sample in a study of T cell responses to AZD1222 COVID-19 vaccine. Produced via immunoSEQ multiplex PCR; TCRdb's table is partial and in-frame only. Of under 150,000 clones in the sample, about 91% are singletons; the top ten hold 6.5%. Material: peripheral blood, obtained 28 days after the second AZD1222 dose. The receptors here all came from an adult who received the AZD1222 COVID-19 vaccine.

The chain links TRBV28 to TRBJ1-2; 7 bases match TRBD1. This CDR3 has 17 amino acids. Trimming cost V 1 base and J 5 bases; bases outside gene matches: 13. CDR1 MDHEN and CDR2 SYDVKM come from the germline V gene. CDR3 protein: CASSLSGVGGEGYGYTF. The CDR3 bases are TGTGCCAGCAGTTTATCGGGGGTAGGGGGCGAGGGATATGGCTACACCTTC.

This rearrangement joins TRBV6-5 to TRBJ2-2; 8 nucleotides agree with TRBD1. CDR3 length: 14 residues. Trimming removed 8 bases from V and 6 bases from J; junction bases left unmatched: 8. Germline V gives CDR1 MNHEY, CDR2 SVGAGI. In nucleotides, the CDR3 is TGTGCCAGCCGGACAGGGAATTTCGCCGGGGAGCTGTTTTTT. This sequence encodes CASRTGNFAGELFF.

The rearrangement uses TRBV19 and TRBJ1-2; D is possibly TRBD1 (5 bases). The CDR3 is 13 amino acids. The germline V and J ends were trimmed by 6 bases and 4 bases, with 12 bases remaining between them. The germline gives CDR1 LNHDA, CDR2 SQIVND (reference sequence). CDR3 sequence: CASRPRASYGYTF. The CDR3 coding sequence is TGTGCCAGTAGACCCAGGGCCTCCTATGGCTACACCTTC.

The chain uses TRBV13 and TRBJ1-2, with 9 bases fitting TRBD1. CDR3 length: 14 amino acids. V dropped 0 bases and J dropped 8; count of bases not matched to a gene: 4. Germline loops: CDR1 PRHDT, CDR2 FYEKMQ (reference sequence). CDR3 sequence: CASSLGQGATGYTF. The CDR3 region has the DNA TGTGCCAGCAGCTTAGGACAGGGGGCTACCGGCTACACCTTC.

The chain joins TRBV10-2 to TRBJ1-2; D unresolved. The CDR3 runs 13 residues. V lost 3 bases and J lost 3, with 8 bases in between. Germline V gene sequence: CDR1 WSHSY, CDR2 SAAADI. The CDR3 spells CASSEVADYGYTF. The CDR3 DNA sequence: TGCGCCAGCAGTGAAGTGGCAGACTATGGCTACACCTTC.

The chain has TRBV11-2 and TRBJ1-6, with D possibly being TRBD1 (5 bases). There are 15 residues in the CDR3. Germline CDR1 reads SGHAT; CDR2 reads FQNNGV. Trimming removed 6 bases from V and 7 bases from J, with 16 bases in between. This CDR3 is CASSGPGGRNSPLHF. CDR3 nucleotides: TGTGCCAGCAGTGGGCCGGGGGGAAGGAATTCACCCCTCCACTTT.

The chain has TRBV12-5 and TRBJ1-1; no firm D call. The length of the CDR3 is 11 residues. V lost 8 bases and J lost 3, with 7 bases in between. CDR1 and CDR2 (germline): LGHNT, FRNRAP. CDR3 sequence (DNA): TGTGCTAGTTCTATGGACACTGAAGCTTTCTTT. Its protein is CASSMDTEAFF.

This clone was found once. The CDR3 coding sequence is TGCGCCAGCAGCCAAGCTTGGGGGTACCAAGAGACCCAGTACTTC. Translation gives CASSQAWGYQETQYF. This chain links TRBV4-1 with TRBJ2-5; possibly TRBD1 or TRBD2 for D (5 bases each). The germline V and J ends were trimmed by 1 base and 0 bases, with 9 bases remaining between them. This CDR3 comprises 15 residues. The germline V gene has CDR1 MGHRA and CDR2 YSYEKL.

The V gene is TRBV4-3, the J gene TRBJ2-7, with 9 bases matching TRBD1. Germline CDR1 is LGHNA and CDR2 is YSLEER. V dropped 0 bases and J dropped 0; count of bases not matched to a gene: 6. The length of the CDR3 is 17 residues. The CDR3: CASSQDMGTGSSYEQYF. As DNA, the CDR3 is TGCGCCAGCAGCCAAGATATGGGGACAGGGAGCTCCTACGAGCAGTACTTC.

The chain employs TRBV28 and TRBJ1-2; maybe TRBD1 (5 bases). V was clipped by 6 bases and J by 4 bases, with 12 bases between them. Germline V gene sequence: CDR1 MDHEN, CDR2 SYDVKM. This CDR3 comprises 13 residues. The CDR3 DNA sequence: TGTGCCAGCAGCCAAGACAGCCCCTATGGCTACACCTTC. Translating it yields CASSQDSPYGYTF.

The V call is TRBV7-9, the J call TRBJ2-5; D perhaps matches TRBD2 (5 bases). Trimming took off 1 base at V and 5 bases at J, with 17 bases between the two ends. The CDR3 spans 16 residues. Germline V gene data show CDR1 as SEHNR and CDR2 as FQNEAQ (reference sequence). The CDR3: CASSLGRGIPWETQYF. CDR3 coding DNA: TGTGCCAGCAGCTTAGGTCGGGGTATCCCTTGGGAGACCCAGTACTTC.

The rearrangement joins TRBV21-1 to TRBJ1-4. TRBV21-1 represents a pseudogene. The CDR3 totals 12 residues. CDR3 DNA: TGTGCCAGCAGCAAGGGGAATGAAAAACTGTTTTTT. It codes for CASSKGNEKLFF.

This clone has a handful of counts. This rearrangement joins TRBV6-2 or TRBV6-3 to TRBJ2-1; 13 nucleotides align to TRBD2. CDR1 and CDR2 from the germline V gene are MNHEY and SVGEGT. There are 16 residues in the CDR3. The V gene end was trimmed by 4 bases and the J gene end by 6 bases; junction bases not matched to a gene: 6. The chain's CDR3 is CASSSLAGGPFNEQFF. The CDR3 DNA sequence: TGTGCCAGCAGTTCACTAGCGGGGGGGCCGTTCAATGAGCAGTTCTTC.

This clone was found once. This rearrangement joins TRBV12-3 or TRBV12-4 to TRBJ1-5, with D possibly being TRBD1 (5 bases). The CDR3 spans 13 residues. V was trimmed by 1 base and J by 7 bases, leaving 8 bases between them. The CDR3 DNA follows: TGTGCCAGCAGTTTAGGCAGGGACCAGCCCCAGCATTTT. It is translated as CASSLGRDQPQHF.

CDR3 in DNA: TGCGCCAGCAGTGACACGGAGAGGGGCTATGGCTACACCTTC. It yields the protein CASSDTERGYGYTF. The V call is TRBV10-2, the J call TRBJ1-2, with a tentative D call TRBD1 (5 bases). The CDR3 contains 14 residues. Per the germline V gene, CDR1 is WSHSY and CDR2 is SAAADI. The V end lost 3 bases, the J end lost 4 bases, and 12 bases lay between the germline ends.

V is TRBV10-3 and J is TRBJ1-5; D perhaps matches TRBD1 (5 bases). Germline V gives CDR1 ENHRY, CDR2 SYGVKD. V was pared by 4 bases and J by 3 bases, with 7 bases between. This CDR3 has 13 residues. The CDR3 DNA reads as TGTGCCATCAGTGGGGGGGTCAATCAGCCCCAGCATTTT. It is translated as CAISGGVNQPQHF.

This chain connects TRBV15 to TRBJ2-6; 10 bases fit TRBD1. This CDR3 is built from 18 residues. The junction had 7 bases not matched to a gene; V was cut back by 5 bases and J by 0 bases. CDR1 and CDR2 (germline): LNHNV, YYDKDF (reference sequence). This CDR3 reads CATSGRDRGTSGANVLTF. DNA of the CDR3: TGTGCCACCAGCGGTAGGGACAGGGGAACCTCTGGGGCCAACGTCCTGACTTTC. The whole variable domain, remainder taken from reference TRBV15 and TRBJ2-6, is DAMVIQNPRYQVTQFGKPVTLSCSQTLNHNVMYWYQQKSSQAPKLLFHYYDKDFNNEADTPDNFQSRRPNTSFCFLDIRSPGLGDTAMYLCATSGRDRGTSGANVLTFGAGSRLTVL.

The CDR3 region is CASTWFDTQYF. CDR3 coding DNA: TGTGCCAGCACATGGTTCGATACGCAGTATTTT. This chain connects TRBV6-5 to TRBJ2-3, with no clear D. Trimming pared 7 bases from V and 6 bases from J, leaving 8 bases between. Looked up from germline, CDR1 is MNHEY and CDR2 is SVGAGI. The CDR3 runs 11 residues.

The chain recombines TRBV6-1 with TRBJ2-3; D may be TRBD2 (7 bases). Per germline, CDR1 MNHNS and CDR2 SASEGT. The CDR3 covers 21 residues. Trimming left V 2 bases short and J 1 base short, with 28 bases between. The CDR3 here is CASSESSRRAGAQLRTDTQYF. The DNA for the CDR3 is TGTGCCAGCAGTGAAAGTTCCCGGAGGGCGGGGGCCCAATTACGCACAGATACGCAGTATTTT.

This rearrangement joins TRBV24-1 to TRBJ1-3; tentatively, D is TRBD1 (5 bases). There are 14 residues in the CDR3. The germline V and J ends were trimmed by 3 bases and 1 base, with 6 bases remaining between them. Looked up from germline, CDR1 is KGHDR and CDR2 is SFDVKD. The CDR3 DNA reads TGTGCCACCAGTGATGGGGGGTCTGGAAACACCATATATTTT. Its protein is CATSDGGSGNTIYF.

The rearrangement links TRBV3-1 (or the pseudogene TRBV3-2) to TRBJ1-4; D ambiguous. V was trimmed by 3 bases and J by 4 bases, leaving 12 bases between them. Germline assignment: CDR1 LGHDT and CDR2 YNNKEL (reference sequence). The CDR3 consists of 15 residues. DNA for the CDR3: TGTGCCAGCAGCCACATCTGGGGTCTTAATGAAAAACTGTTTTTT. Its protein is CASSHIWGLNEKLFF.